The 8 T cell receptor beta chains reported below all come from one sample, sequenced in a study of T-cell memory formation after mild COVID-19. Via MiXCR, TCRdb re-called the 5' RACE reads, giving one row per CDR3 protein. The sample gives over 300,000 distinct CDR3 sequences, around a fifth of which show up once; around a fifth is in the top ten. What was sequenced was PBMCs or a T cell subset sorted from them (not recorded which). Receptor source: a man aged 18 to 29 who had mild COVID-19 (a few samples of this study predate the infection). Cell type and time point are not known.

There are a few counts of this clonotype. CDR3 sequence reads: CASSGQGGVQPQHF. CDR3 DNA: TGTGCCAGTAGTGGACAGGGAGGCGTTCAGCCCCAGCATTTT. The V and J genes are TRBV19 and TRBJ1-5; 8 nucleotides align to TRBD1. Germline CDR1 reads LNHDA; CDR2 reads SQIVND (reference sequence). The CDR3 runs 14 residues. The V segment lost 5 bases and the J segment 6 bases; nucleotides outside the gene matches: 6. The complete variable domain, with remaining parts taken from reference TRBV19 and TRBJ1-5, reads DGGITQSPKYLFRKEGQNVTLSCEQNLNHDAMYWYRQDPGQGLRLIYYSQIVNDFQKGDIAEGYSVSREKKESFPLTVTSAQKNPTAFYLCASSGQGGVQPQHFGDGTRLSIL.

This clonotype turned up a few times. This chain uses TRBV6-5 with TRBJ2-1; TRBD1 aligns across 8 bases. The CDR3 consists of 15 residues. CDR1 and CDR2 from the germline V gene are MNHEY and SVGAGI. The ends lost 6 bases at V and 3 bases at J; junction bases unmatched: 7. The CDR3 loop is CASSRTGGGYNEQFF. CDR3 DNA sequence: TGTGCCAGCAGCCGTACAGGGGGAGGCTACAATGAGCAGTTCTTC.

In this sample, this clonotype turned up a few times. The V call is TRBV24-1, the J call TRBJ2-1, with D possibly being TRBD2 (6 bases). The V gene lost 3 bases and the J gene lost 10 bases, with 15 bases spanning the gap. From germline, CDR1 is KGHDR and CDR2 SFDVKD. The CDR3 totals 14 residues. The CDR3 DNA is TGTGCCACCAGTGATCGTGGGACGGCGGGAGAGCAGTTCTTC. Its protein product is CATSDRGTAGEQFF.

This clonotype has a handful of counts. The rearrangement uses TRBV5-6 and TRBJ2-1; 8 nucleotides agree with TRBD1. In germline, CDR1 is SGHDT, CDR2 YYEEEE. V shed 5 bases, J shed 1 base, and the junction held 5 bases outside the gene matches. The CDR3 contains 15 residues. CDR3 amino acids: CASRPGTGSYNEQFF. For the CDR3, the DNA is TGTGCCAGCAGGCCCGGGACAGGATCCTACAATGAGCAGTTCTTC.

This clonotype has at least ten counts. For the CDR3, the DNA is TGTGCCAGCAGCGTAGCTAGCGGGGGGGCAAACGAGCAGTACGTC. As protein: CASSVASGGANEQYV. The chain couples TRBV9 to TRBJ2-7; TRBD2 agrees at 12 bases. The CDR3 extends over 15 amino acids. The J segment lost 5 bases and the V segment lost 0 bases, leaving 3 bases of the junction unmatched. In germline, CDR1 is SGDLS, CDR2 YYNGEE.

The chain is built from TRBV2 and TRBJ2-1, with a possible D match to TRBD2 (5 bases). Per the germline V gene, CDR1 is SNHLY and CDR2 is FYNNEI. Trimming stripped 8 bases from V and 0 bases from J, with 14 bases between. The CDR3 runs to 15 residues. Written as DNA, the CDR3 is TGTGCCAGCCAAGAAGGTGGGAGCTCCTACAATGAGCAGTTCTTC. This codes for CASQEGGSSYNEQFF.

The table lists this clonotype with many counts. The CDR3 DNA reads TGTGCCAGCAGCCCCCCGGGGGTTGGTGTCGAGCAGTACGTC. This sequence encodes CASSPPGVGVEQYV. This chain joins TRBV28 and TRBJ2-7, with a tentative D call TRBD2 (6 bases). The germline V gene encodes CDR1 MDHEN and CDR2 SYDVKM. Trimming shortened V by 6 bases and J by 6 bases, and 18 bases separated the two germline ends. The CDR3 sequence is 14 residues long.

The gene calls are TRBV14 and TRBJ1-1; D unresolved. The CDR3 is 15 residues long. V was pared by 1 base and J by 0 bases, with 9 bases between. Germline values: CDR1 SGHDN, CDR2 FVKESK. CDR3 nucleotide sequence: TGTGCCAGCAGCCAAGTTCCGTCCATGAACACTGAAGCTTTCTTT. It encodes CASSQVPSMNTEAFF. The whole variable domain, filled in from reference TRBV14 and TRBJ1-1, reads EAGVTQFPSHSVIEKGQTVTLRCDPISGHDNLYWYRRVMGKEIKFLLHFVKESKQDESGMPNNRFLAERTGGTYSTLKVQPAELEDSGVYFCASSQVPSMNTEAFFGQGTRLTVV.